A single sample gave rise to the 12 T cell receptor beta chains below, sequenced in a study of cytomegalovirus exposure and HLA in healthy donors. PCR used 60 Vbeta primers and 13 Jbeta primers. Sequencing used immunoSEQ multiplex PCR; TCRdb keeps in-frame clones, though not all of them. The table for this sample gives roughly 53,000 clones. Sequencing was performed on PBMCs. Every receptor here comes from a young man in good health and CMV-seropositive.

The rearrangement uses TRBV10-3 and TRBJ2-2, with no clear D. Trimming removed 8 bases at V and 8 bases at J, with 9 bases between. CDR3 length equals 11 residues. Germline values: CDR1 ENHRY, CDR2 SYGVKD. The CDR3 loop is CAILITGELFF. In DNA, the CDR3 is TGTGCCATCCTGATTACAGGGGAGCTGTTTTTT.

The rearrangement joins TRBV6-1 to TRBJ2-1, with a tentative D call TRBD1 (8 bases). Trimming took 7 bases from V and 6 from J, leaving 19 bases between them. Germline V lookup: CDR1 MNHNS, CDR2 SASEGT. The CDR3 covers 15 residues. The CDR3 protein is CASKDREGRFNEQFF. The CDR3 DNA reads TGTGCCAGCAAGGACAGGGAGGGCCGGTTCAATGAGCAGTTCTTC.

The genes are TRBV29-1 and TRBJ2-7; perhaps TRBD2 as D (10 bases). The V gene lost 2 bases and the J gene lost 2 bases, with 31 bases spanning the gap. Germline assignment: CDR1 SQVTM and CDR2 ANQGSEA. The CDR3 is 20 residues long. CDR3 amino acids: CSVELLGTGNSSGSPYEQYF. As DNA, the CDR3 is TGCAGCGTTGAACTTTTAGGGACAGGGAATTCTAGCGGGAGCCCCTACGAGCAGTACTTC.

This sequence joins TRBV5-1 and TRBJ2-1; 7 nucleotides align to TRBD2. This CDR3 comprises 15 residues. The germline CDR1 and CDR2 sequences are SGHRS and YFSETQ. The junction had 6 bases not matched to a gene; V was cut back by 1 base and J by 5 bases. The CDR3 coding sequence is TGCGCCAGCAGCTTGCAATCTAGCGGAAACAATGAGCAGTTCTTC. Amino acid sequence: CASSLQSSGNNEQFF.

V and J are TRBV7-9 and TRBJ1-1, with 10 bases identical to TRBD1. The germline V gene has CDR1 SEHNR and CDR2 FQNEAQ (reference sequence). This CDR3 contains 14 residues. V lost 5 bases, J lost 5 bases, and 5 bases stayed unmatched. Here the CDR3 reads CASSRQGAVTEAFF. The CDR3 DNA reads TGTGCCAGCAGCCGACAGGGGGCGGTGACTGAAGCTTTCTTT.

The gene calls are TRBV5-1 and TRBJ2-1, with D perhaps TRBD2 (6 bases). The CDR3 totals 17 residues. The V end lost 5 bases, the J end lost 0 bases, and 18 bases lay between the germline ends. Looked up from germline, CDR1 is SGHRS and CDR2 is YFSETQ. The CDR3 is CASRGSGPGSSYNEQFF. CDR3 DNA: TGCGCCAGCAGGGGCAGCGGGCCGGGAAGCTCCTACAATGAGCAGTTCTTC. The variable domain in full, completed from reference TRBV5-1 and TRBJ2-1, reads KAGVTQTPRYLIKTRGQQVTLSCSPISGHRSVSWYQQTPGQGLQFLFEYFSETQRNKGNFPGRFSGRQFSNSRSEMNVSTLELGDSALYLCASRGSGPGSSYNEQFFGPGTRLTVL.

The chain links TRBV6-1 to TRBJ1-1, with D perhaps TRBD1 (6 bases). The CDR3 consists of 15 residues. Germline V gene sequence: CDR1 MNHNS, CDR2 SASEGT. V lost 3 bases and J 1 base, leaving 12 bases between the germline ends. The CDR3 DNA reads TGTGCCAGCAGTGATCAGGGGAGAACGAACACTGAAGCTTTCTTT. Translating it yields CASSDQGRTNTEAFF.

V usage is TRBV6-1 and J usage is TRBJ1-5, with 7 bases lining up with TRBD1. The CDR3 has 15 residues. In germline, CDR1 is MNHNS, CDR2 SASEGT. With 5 bases clipped from V and 1 base from J, the junction kept 5 bases outside the gene matches. CDR3 nucleotide sequence: TGTGCCAGCAGTACAGGGGTGTTGAGCAATCAGCCCCAGCATTTT. It encodes CASSTGVLSNQPQHF.

This chain joins TRBV27 and TRBJ1-2, with 10 bases identical to TRBD1. CDR1 and CDR2 from the germline V gene are MNHEY and SMNVEV (reference sequence). This CDR3 contains 17 residues. Germline trimming cut 8 bases from V and 5 bases from J; bases unmatched to any gene: 17. CDR3 protein: CASRPTAGTGVGYGYTF. The CDR3 DNA sequence: TGTGCCAGCCGCCCAACCGCCGGGACAGGGGTGGGGTATGGCTACACCTTC.

This sequence joins TRBV25-1 and TRBJ2-1; 7 positions match TRBD2. This CDR3 is built from 17 residues. The germline CDR1 and CDR2 sequences are MGHDK and SYGVNS. The junction had 11 bases not matched to a gene; V was cut back by 6 bases and J by 0 bases. CDR3 sequence reads: CASSPPLAEPSYNEQFF. CDR3 nucleotide sequence: TGTGCCAGCAGCCCCCCCCTAGCGGAGCCCTCCTACAATGAGCAGTTCTTC.

This chain connects TRBV6-5 to TRBJ2-5; 12 bases are shared with TRBD2. The J call could be wrong; TRBJ2-7 is a better fit for the DNA end. Germline loops: CDR1 MNHEY, CDR2 SVGAGI. This CDR3 is 16 amino acids long. The CDR3 here is CASSYTLLAGGYEQYF. Here the CDR3 DNA reads TGTGCCAGCAGTTACACCTTACTAGCGGGAGGCTACGAGCAGTACTTC.

The rearrangement links TRBV5-1 to TRBJ2-7, with D possibly being TRBD2 (6 bases). CDR1 and CDR2 (germline): SGHRS, YFSETQ. The CDR3 length is 14 residues. V was shortened by 4 bases and J by 5 bases, with 16 bases between the two germline ends. In DNA form, the CDR3 reads TGCGCCAGCAGCCCCGGGGGATCTGAGGACGAGCAGTACTTC. This sequence encodes CASSPGGSEDEQYF.